This T cell receptor beta chain was recovered during a study of blood T cell repertoires in COVID-19. The repertoire was sequenced with immunoSEQ multiplex PCR; TCRdb's copy has only in-frame clones and lacks some. The sample shows under 150,000 clones, roughly four fifths of them seen only once. This CDR3 comprises 15 residues. Germline V gene lookup returns CDR1 MGHRA and CDR2 YSYEKL. V gave up 5 bases and J gave up 5 bases, with 13 bases separating them. The chain is built from TRBV4-1 and TRBJ1-6; possibly TRBD1 for D (5 bases). The sequencing input was peripheral blood. The TCR comes from a man older than 75 with acute or convalescent COVID-19. This CDR3 reads CASSYGPRDNSPLHF. DNA for the CDR3: TGCGCCAGCAGCTACGGGCCCAGGGATAATTCACCCCTCCACTTT.